The clone carrying this T cell receptor beta chain showed up just a few times. This sample was taken from a study of tumor-infiltrating lymphocytes in oesophageal squamous cell carcinoma. The CDR3 length is 13 residues. Trimming took 4 bases from V and 7 from J, leaving 11 bases between them. The germline gives CDR1 SGHTA, CDR2 FQGNSA. A single record per CDR3 protein comes from TCRdb applying MiXCR to the PCR reads. The sample holds more than 15,000 distinct CDR3 sequences; around 40% are singletons and the top ten take approximately 33%. Sequencing used normal esophageal tissue next to the tumor. This receptor was identified in a female donor with esophageal squamous cell carcinoma. This chain links TRBV7-2 with TRBJ2-1; D is possibly TRBD1 (6 bases). The CDR3 DNA reads TGTGCCAGCAGCTCTAGGGGGATAAATGAGCAGTTCTTC. Its translation is CASSSRGINEQFF.